This T cell receptor (beta chain) appears in the sequencing data of a study of T-cell reconstitution after alpha-beta-depleted transplantation in children. Deletions cut 5 bases from V and 1 base from J, with 12 bases between. Germline V gene data show CDR1 as DFQATT and CDR2 as SNEGSKA (reference sequence). This CDR3 has 13 residues. Preparation of the TCRbeta library involved a method that used unique molecular identifiers. One entry per CDR3 protein, called by TCRdb with MiXCR from the PCR reads. The data contain around 370,000 distinct CDR3 sequences, under 13% of them singletons. The rearrangement uses TRBV20-1 and TRBJ2-7; D is unclear. The sequence was collected from a human donor who donated a stem cell graft to a child with acute lymphoblastic leukemia. The sequenced sample was PBMCs from the stem cell graft donor, obtained from the stem cell graft. Here the CDR3 reads CSAPEIDSYEQYF. The CDR3 DNA reads as TGCAGTGCTCCTGAAATCGATTCCTACGAGCAGTACTTC.